Presented here are 17 T cell receptor beta chains from one specimen sequenced in a study of T cell clonotyping in hematopoietic cell transplantation (dated by TCRdb to about 2021). The library came from the immunoSEQ multiplex PCR assay. Here the immuneACCESS table is served through TCRdb, limited to in-frame sequences with V and J called. Missing clones are a known gap in these copies; in checked studies unresolved V genes cover under half, and the rest lacks a known reason. This sample holds under 2,000 clones; around three quarters were observed only once. Of the sample, around 7.9% is held by the ten largest clones. The sample consisted of peripheral blood mononuclear cells. The receptors were sampled from a man aged 25 to 40 in good health. Some clones in this sample may be carry-over from other donors' samples.

The chain couples TRBV30 to TRBJ1-1, with TRBD1 as a possible D gene (5 bases). Germline CDR1 is GTSNPN and CDR2 is SVGIG (reference sequence). Deletions cut 2 bases from V and 2 bases from J, with 9 bases between. This CDR3 contains 13 residues. Here the CDR3 DNA reads TGTGCCTGGAGTAAGACAGTAAACACTGAAGCTTTCTTT. It is translated as CAWSKTVNTEAFF.

The chain links TRBV29-1 to TRBJ1-1; no reliable D call. Germline V gives CDR1 SQVTM, CDR2 ANQGSEA. Trimming pared 5 bases from V and 3 bases from J, leaving 13 bases between. The length of the CDR3 is 13 residues. The CDR3, as DNA: TGCAGCGTTCCCCCGAGGGATCACACTGAAGCTTTCTTT. Protein: CSVPPRDHTEAFF.

V and J are TRBV6-1 and TRBJ1-2, with TRBD1 identical over 8 bases. In germline, CDR1 is MNHNS, CDR2 SASEGT. Losses at the gene ends were 4 bases for V and 2 bases for J; bases not matched to a gene: 12. This CDR3 has 17 residues. The CDR3 region is CASSGTRQGSGNYGYTF. The CDR3 DNA is TGTGCCAGCAGTGGCACTCGACAGGGGTCGGGGAACTATGGCTACACCTTC.

Comment on this clone: A much larger clone lies a single base off, so this may be a read error. The sample holds other DNA sequences that translate to the same CDR3. The chain recombines TRBV2 with TRBJ1-5; D is undetermined. The CDR3 is made up of 16 amino acids. CDR1 and CDR2 from the germline V gene are SNHLY and FYNNEI. CDR3 nucleotide sequence: TGTGCTAGCAGTCCTCACCCTGGGGATAGCAATCAGCCCCAGCATTTT. Protein sequence: CASSPHPGDSNQPQHF.

The chain is built from TRBV5-4 and TRBJ1-1; D gene ambiguous. V lost 4 bases, J lost 4 bases, and 14 bases lay in between. Germline-derived CDR1 and CDR2 are SGHNT and YYREEE (reference sequence). The CDR3 runs 14 residues. The DNA for the CDR3 is TGTGCCAGCAGCCCTCGGACGGGTAGCACTGAAGCTTTCTTT. This translates into CASSPRTGSTEAFF. Looking up the rest from reference TRBV5-4 and TRBJ1-1 gives the full variable domain: ETGVTQSPTHLIKTRGQQVTLRCSSQSGHNTVSWYQQALGQGPQFIFQYYREEENGRGNFPPRFSGLQFPNYSSELNVNALELDDSALYLCASSPRTGSTEAFFGQGTRLTVV.

The rearrangement links TRBV5-6 to TRBJ2-7; TRBD2 aligns across 11 bases. The CDR3 extends over 15 amino acids. Looked up from germline, CDR1 is SGHDT and CDR2 is YYEEEE. V lost 2 bases to trimming and J lost 2 bases; unmatched junction nucleotides: 3. Here the CDR3 DNA reads TGTGCCAGCAGCTTTCTAGCGGGAGGACCCTACGAGCAGTACTTC. Amino acid sequence: CASSFLAGGPYEQYF.

The J gene is TRBJ2-5, the V gene TRBV5-6; 11 bases agree with TRBD1. With 4 bases clipped from V and 5 bases from J, the junction kept 10 bases outside the gene matches. The CDR3 has 16 residues. In germline, CDR1 is SGHDT, CDR2 YYEEEE. The CDR3 DNA reads as TGTGCCAGCAGCCTGGGAGTGGGGACAGGGGGGGAGACCCAGTACTTC. Translated: CASSLGVGTGGETQYF.

This clone appeared a few times. This chain links TRBV7-9 with TRBJ1-1, with D possibly being TRBD1 (5 bases). CDR1 SEHNR and CDR2 FQNEAQ come from the germline V gene (reference sequence). Trimming pared 7 bases from V and 5 bases from J, leaving 17 bases between. The CDR3 consists of 14 residues. The CDR3 nucleotides read TGTGCCAGCATCAGGGAATGGGGCCGGACTGAAGCTTTCTTT. Its protein is CASIREWGRTEAFF.

V usage is TRBV28 and J usage is TRBJ1-3; D gene unclear. The CDR3 sequence is 15 residues long. Germline lookup yields CDR1 MDHEN and CDR2 SYDVKM. V dropped 3 bases and J dropped 0 bases, with 9 bases sitting between them. The chain's CDR3 is CASSLEHYSGNTIYF. In DNA, the CDR3 is TGTGCCAGCAGTTTGGAGCACTACTCTGGAAACACCATATATTTT.

In this sample, this clone turned up once. The J gene is TRBJ2-1, the V gene TRBV15; possible D gene TRBD2, 5 bases. The V end was cut by 7 bases, the J end by 6 bases, with 16 bases between. The germline V gene encodes CDR1 LNHNV and CDR2 YYDKDF (reference sequence). This CDR3 contains 14 residues. CDR3 DNA: TGTGCCACCAACCGAGGGTCCGCGGCCAATGAGCAGTTCTTC. It yields the protein CATNRGSAANEQFF. Filled out from reference TRBV15 and TRBJ2-1, the complete variable domain reads DAMVIQNPRYQVTQFGKPVTLSCSQTLNHNVMYWYQQKSSQAPKLLFHYYDKDFNNEADTPDNFQSRRPNTSFCFLDIRSPGLGDTAMYLCATNRGSAANEQFFGPGTRLTVL.

The genes are TRBV28 and TRBJ2-7; D is perhaps TRBD1 (5 bases). V was trimmed by 6 bases and J by 3 bases, leaving 18 bases between them. The CDR3 has 15 residues. Germline values: CDR1 MDHEN, CDR2 SYDVKM. The CDR3 protein is CASSPPLDDSYEQYF. In DNA, the CDR3 is TGTGCCAGCAGCCCTCCTCTCGACGACAGCTACGAGCAGTACTTC. Full variable domain (remainder filled in from reference TRBV28 and TRBJ2-7): DVKVTQSSRYLVKRTGEKVFLECVQDMDHENMFWYRQDPGLGLRLIYFSYDVKMKEKGDIPEGYSVSREKKERFSLILESASTNQTSMYLCASSPPLDDSYEQYFGPGTRLTVT.

The chain carries TRBV5-1 and TRBJ1-1, with TRBD1 identical over 12 bases. Germline-derived CDR1 and CDR2 are SGHRS and YFSETQ. The CDR3 sequence is 16 residues long. The ends lost 4 bases at V and 5 bases at J; junction bases unmatched: 9. CDR3 DNA: TGCGCCAGCAGCATGGGGACAGGGGGCTGGGGTACTGAAGCTTTCTTT. It is translated as CASSMGTGGWGTEAFF. The entire variable domain, with the rest obtained from reference TRBV5-1 and TRBJ1-1, is as follows: KAGVTQTPRYLIKTRGQQVTLSCSPISGHRSVSWYQQTPGQGLQFLFEYFSETQRNKGNFPGRFSGRQFSNSRSEMNVSTLELGDSALYLCASSMGTGGWGTEAFFGQGTRLTVV.

This clone has just a few counts. The CDR3 is CSVEWDRGPWETQYF. The CDR3 DNA sequence: TGCAGCGTTGAATGGGACAGGGGTCCATGGGAGACCCAGTACTTC. This rearrangement joins TRBV29-1 to TRBJ2-5; 10 positions agree with TRBD1. CDR3 length equals 15 residues. V shed 2 bases and J 5 bases; nucleotides not matched to a gene: 8. Germline CDR1 reads SQVTM; CDR2 reads ANQGSEA.

The genes are TRBV30 and TRBJ1-5; 7 bases map to TRBD1. This CDR3 is built from 13 residues. Per the germline V gene, CDR1 is GTSNPN and CDR2 is SVGIG (reference sequence). The trim removed 1 base at V and 6 bases at J, leaving 3 bases unmatched. The DNA for the CDR3 is TGTGCCTGGAGTGGACAGGGAGGTCAGCCCCAGCATTTT. Translation: CAWSGQGGQPQHF.

The J gene is TRBJ1-5, the V gene TRBV7-2, with D uncertain. CDR3 length: 14 residues. From germline, CDR1 is SGHTA and CDR2 FQGNSA. V was shortened by 5 bases and J by 4 bases, with 12 bases between the two germline ends. CDR3 coding DNA: TGTGCCAGCAGCACGACGGAAAGGAATCAGCCCCAGCATTTT. It yields the protein CASSTTERNQPQHF.

The V and J genes are TRBV6-6 and TRBJ1-1; maybe TRBD1 (6 bases). The germline gives CDR1 MNHNY, CDR2 SVGAGI (reference sequence). The CDR3 has 13 residues. V was clipped by 5 bases and J by 3 bases, with 10 bases between them. In DNA form, the CDR3 reads TGTGCCAGCAGTACGACAGGATACACTGAAGCTTTCTTT. It yields the protein CASSTTGYTEAFF.

The genes are TRBV28 and TRBJ2-3; D not resolved. This CDR3 has 13 amino acids. In germline, CDR1 is MDHEN, CDR2 SYDVKM. The V gene lost 6 bases and the J gene lost 5 bases, with 12 bases spanning the gap. The CDR3 region is CASRDVPVDTQYF. CDR3 nucleotide sequence: TGTGCCAGCAGGGACGTCCCTGTAGATACGCAGTATTTT.